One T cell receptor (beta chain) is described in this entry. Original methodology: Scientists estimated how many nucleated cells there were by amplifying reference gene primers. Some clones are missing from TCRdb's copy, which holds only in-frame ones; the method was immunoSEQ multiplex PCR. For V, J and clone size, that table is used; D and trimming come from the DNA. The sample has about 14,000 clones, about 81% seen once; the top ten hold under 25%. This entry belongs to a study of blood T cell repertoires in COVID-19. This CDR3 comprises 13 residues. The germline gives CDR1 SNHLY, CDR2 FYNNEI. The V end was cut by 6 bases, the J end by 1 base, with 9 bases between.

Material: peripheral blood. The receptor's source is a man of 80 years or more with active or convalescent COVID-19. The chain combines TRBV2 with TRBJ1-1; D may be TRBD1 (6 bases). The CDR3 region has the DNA TGTGCCAGCAGAAGGACAGCGAACACTGAAGCTTTCTTT. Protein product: CASRRTANTEAFF. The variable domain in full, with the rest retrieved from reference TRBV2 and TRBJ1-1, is EPEVTQTPSHQVTQMGQEVILRCVPISNHLYFYWYRQILGQKVEFLVSFYNNEISEKSEIFDDQFSVERPDGSNFTLKIRSTKLEDSAMYFCASRRTANTEAFFGQGTRLTVV.